The subject of this entry is one T cell receptor (beta chain). In its sample, this clone was seen once. The specificity of this receptor is unknown. No base quality information exists; no much larger clone differs at one position. The immunoSEQ Assay, a bias-controlled multiplex PCR, was used to amplify TCRbeta CDR3 regions from genomic DNA. As for the original processing: The number of nucleated cells in each sample was estimated by amplification of reference gene primers within the assay. To quantify the absolute abundance of each unique TCRbeta CDR3 rearrangement, sequence reads were collapsed and filtered. For each sample, productive Simpson clonality was calculated as the square root of Simpson's diversity index across productive rearrangements. TCRdb mirrors the immuneACCESS table, restricted to in-frame sequences. Some clones are absent from its copies; in checked studies, under half trace to an unresolved V gene, and the reason for the others is unknown. The D gene and trimming were derived from the DNA, and the V and J assignments and clone size from that table. The sample includes roughly 180,000 clones, with around 83% observed a single time. The top ten constitute approximately 8% of the sample.

Collaborating institutions collected whole blood in K2EDTA tubes following their own protocols. Collaborator samples were shipped for TCRbeta analysis as frozen whole blood, isolated PBMCs, or DNA extracted from either sample type. The data belong to a study of blood T cell repertoires in COVID-19 (TCRdb year 2020). Background for the entire study: The collaborator samples originated in the United States, Italy and Spain and spanned the acute and convalescent phases of COVID-19. The prospective study material was composed of cDNA or gDNA derived from T cells, B-cell-depleted T cells, or PBMCs. The dataset comprised deeply sampled blood TCRbeta repertoires from subjects exposed to, actively infected with, or recovered from COVID-19. The repertoires were made available in a free public database intended to serve as a resource for research on the immune response to SARS-CoV-2. Samples were obtained from the ongoing ImmuneRACE study (first 160 participants) and from 1,254 subjects provided by 6 global collaborators. Nearly every sample came with metadata listing a de-identified subject ID, COVID-19 status, age in years and sex. Where available, HLA class I and class II types were obtained from metadata supplied by the sample provider rather than from assay-based typing.

General conclusions and limits of the study: Clinical and demographic metadata were provided uncurated, with the amount varying by source and participant.

The CDR3, cysteine through phenylalanine, is 19 amino acids long. The DNA shown is the 57-base CDR3, in frame from base 1. CDR1 and CDR2, per the germline V gene, are LGHNA and YNFKEQ. From V the trimming removes 4 bases and from J it removes 2 bases, while the gene matches leave 15 bases of the junction unaccounted for. This receptor chain uses TRBV4-2 and TRBJ2-3; 10 bases in between match TRBD2. Sequencing used peripheral blood. The source of this sequence is a woman aged 55 to 70 with acute or convalescent COVID-19. The nucleotides read TGTGCCAGCAGCCCCCTGATGGCTAGCGGGAGTCTCGACACAGATACGCAGTATTTT. The encoded protein is CASSPLMASGSLDTDTQYF.